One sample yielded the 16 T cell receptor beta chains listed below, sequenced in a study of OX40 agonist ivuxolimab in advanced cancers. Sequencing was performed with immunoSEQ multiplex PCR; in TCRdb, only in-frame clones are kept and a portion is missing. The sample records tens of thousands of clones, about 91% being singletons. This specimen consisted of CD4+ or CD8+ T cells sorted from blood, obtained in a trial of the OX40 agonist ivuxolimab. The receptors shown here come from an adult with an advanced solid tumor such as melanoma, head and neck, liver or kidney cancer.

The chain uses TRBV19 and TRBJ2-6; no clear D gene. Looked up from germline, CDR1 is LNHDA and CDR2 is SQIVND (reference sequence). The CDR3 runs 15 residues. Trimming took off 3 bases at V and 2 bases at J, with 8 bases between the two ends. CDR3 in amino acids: CASSMWGPGANVLTF. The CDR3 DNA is TGTGCCAGTAGTATGTGGGGTCCTGGGGCCAACGTCCTGACTTTC.

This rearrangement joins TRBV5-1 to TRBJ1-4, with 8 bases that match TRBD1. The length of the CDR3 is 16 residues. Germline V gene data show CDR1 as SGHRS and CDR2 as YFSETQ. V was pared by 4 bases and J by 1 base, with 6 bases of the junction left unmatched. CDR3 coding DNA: TGCGCCAGCAGCCAGGGGGCAGGGGGAACTAATGAAAAACTGTTTTTT. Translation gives CASSQGAGGTNEKLFF.

CDR3 amino acids: CASSPGTDTQYF. CDR3 nucleotide sequence: TGTGCCAGCAGCCCGGGGACAGATACGCAGTATTTT. This chain links TRBV9 with TRBJ2-3; tentatively, D is TRBD2 (5 bases). The CDR3 sequence is 12 residues long. In germline, CDR1 is SGDLS, CDR2 YYNGEE. Trimming removed 4 bases from V and 3 bases from J, with 6 bases in between.

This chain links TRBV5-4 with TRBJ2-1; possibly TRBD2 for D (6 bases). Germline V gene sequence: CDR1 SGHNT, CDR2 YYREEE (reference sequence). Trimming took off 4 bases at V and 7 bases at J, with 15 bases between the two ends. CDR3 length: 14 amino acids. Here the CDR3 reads CASSPGLLGNEQFF. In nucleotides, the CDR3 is TGTGCCAGCAGCCCGGGACTCTTGGGGAATGAGCAGTTCTTC.

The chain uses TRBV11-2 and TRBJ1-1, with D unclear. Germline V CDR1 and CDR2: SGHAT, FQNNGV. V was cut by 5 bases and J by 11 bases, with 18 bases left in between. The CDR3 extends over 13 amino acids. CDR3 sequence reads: CASSAGSLPRAFF. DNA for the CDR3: TGTGCCAGCAGCGCTGGTTCCCTCCCCCGGGCTTTCTTT.

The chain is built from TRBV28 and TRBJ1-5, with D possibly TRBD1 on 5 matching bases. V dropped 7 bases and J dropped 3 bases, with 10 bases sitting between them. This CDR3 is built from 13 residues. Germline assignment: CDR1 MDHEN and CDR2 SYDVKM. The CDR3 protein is CASMWGDNQPQHF. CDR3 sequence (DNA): TGTGCCAGCATGTGGGGGGACAATCAGCCCCAGCATTTT.

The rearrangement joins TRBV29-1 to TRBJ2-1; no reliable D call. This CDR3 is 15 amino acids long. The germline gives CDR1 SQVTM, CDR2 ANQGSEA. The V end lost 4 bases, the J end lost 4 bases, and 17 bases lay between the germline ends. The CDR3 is CSVVGDPAPYNEQFF. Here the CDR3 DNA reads TGCAGCGTTGTAGGTGATCCAGCTCCTTACAATGAGCAGTTCTTC.

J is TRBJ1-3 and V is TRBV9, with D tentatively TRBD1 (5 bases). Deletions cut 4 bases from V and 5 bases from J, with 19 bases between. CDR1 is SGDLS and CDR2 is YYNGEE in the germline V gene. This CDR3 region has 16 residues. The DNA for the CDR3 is TGTGCCAGCAGCCCAAGTAGGGACCCGGGCCGAAACACCATATATTTT. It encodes CASSPSRDPGRNTIYF.

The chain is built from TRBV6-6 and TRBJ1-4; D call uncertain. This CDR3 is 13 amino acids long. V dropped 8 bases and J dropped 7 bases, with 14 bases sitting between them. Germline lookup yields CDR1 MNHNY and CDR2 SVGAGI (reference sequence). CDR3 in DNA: TGTGCCAGCGTCGGCCTTCGGGGTGAAAAACTGTTTTTT. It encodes CASVGLRGEKLFF.

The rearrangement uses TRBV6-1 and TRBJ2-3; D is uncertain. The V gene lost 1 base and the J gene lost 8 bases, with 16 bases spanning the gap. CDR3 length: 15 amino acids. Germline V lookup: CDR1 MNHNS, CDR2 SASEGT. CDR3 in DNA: TGTGCCAGCAGTGAAGGGTGGGCATCGGACGGTACGCAGTATTTT. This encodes CASSEGWASDGTQYF.

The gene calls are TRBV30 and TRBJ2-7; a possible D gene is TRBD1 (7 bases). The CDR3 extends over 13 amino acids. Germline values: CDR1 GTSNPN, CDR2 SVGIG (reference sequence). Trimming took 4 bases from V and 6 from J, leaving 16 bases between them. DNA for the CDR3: TGTGCCTGGAATTCAGGGGGGTCGGGCGAGCAGTACTTC. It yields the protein CAWNSGGSGEQYF.

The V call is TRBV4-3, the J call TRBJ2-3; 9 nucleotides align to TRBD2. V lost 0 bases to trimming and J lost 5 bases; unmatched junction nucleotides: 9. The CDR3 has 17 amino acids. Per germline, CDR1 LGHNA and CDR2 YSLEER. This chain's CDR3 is CASSQDNRAGGGDTQYF. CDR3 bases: TGCGCCAGCAGCCAAGATAATAGAGCGGGGGGAGGAGATACGCAGTATTTT.

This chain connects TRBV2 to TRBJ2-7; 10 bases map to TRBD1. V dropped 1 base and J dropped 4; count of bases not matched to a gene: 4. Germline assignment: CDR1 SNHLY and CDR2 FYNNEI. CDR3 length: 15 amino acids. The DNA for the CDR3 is TGTGCCAGCAGTGAAGGGACAGGGGGTTTTTACGAGCAGTACTTC. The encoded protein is CASSEGTGGFYEQYF. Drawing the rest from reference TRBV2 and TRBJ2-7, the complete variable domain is EPEVTQTPSHQVTQMGQEVILRCVPISNHLYFYWYRQILGQKVEFLVSFYNNEISEKSEIFDDQFSVERPDGSNFTLKIRSTKLEDSAMYFCASSEGTGGFYEQYFGPGTRLTVT.

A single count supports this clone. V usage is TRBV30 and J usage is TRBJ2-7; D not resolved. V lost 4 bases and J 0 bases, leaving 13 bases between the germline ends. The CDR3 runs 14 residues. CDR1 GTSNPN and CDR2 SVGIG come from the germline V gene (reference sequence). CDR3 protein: CAWKRMQSSYEQYF. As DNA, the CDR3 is TGTGCCTGGAAGCGAATGCAGAGCTCCTACGAGCAGTACTTC.

DNA for the CDR3: TGTGCCTGGAGAGGGGACACCTATGGCTACACCTTC. Its translation: CAWRGDTYGYTF. The chain joins TRBV30 to TRBJ1-2; TRBD1 might be the D (6 bases). The ends were cut back, 3 bases at V and 4 bases at J, with 9 bases in the middle. Germline values: CDR1 GTSNPN, CDR2 SVGIG (reference sequence). The CDR3 has 12 residues. The whole variable domain, remainder taken from reference TRBV30 and TRBJ1-2, is SQTIHQWPATLVQPVGSPLSLECTVEGTSNPNLYWYRQAAGRGLQLLFYSVGIGQISSEVPQNLSASRPQDRQFILSSKKLLLSDSGFYLCAWRGDTYGYTFGSGTRLTVV.

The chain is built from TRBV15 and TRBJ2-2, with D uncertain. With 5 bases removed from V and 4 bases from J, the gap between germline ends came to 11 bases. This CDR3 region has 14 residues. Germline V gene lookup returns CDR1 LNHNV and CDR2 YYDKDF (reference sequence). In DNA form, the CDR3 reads TGTGCCACCAGCTTCTCTGGTGGCACCGGGGAGCTGTTTTTT. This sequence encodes CATSFSGGTGELFF.